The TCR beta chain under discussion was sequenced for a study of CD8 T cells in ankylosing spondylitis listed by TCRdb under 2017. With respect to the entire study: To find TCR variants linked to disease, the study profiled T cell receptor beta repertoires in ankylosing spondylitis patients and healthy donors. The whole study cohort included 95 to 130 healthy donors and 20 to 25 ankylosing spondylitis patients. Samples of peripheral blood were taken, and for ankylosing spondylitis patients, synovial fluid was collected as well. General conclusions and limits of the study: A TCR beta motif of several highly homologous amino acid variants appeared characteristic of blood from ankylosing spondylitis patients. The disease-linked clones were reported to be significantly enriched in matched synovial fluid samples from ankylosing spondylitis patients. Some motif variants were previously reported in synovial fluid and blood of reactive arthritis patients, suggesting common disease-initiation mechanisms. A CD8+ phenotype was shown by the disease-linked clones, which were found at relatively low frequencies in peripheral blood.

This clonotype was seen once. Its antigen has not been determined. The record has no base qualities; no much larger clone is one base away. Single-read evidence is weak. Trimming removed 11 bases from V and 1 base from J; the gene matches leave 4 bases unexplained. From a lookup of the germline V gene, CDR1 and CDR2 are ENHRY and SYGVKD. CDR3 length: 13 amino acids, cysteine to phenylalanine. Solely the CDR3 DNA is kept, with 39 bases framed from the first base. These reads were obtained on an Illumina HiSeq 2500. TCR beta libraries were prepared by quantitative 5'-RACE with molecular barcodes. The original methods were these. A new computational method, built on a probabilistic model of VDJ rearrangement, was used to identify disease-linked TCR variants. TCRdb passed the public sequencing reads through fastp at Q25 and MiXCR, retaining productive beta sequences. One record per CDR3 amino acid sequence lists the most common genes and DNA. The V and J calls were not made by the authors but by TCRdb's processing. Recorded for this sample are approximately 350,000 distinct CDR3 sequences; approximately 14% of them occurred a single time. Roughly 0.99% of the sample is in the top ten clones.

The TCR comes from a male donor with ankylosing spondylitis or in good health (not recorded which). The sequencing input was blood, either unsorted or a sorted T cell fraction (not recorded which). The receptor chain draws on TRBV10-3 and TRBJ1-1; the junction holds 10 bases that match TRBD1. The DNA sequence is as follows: TGTGCCGGTGGGACAGGGGAGAACACTGAAGCTTTCTTT. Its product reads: CAGGTGENTEAFF.